This passage covers 17 T cell receptor beta chains from one sample sequenced in a study of T cell clonality in common variable immunodeficiency. Produced via immunoSEQ multiplex PCR; TCRdb's table is partial and in-frame only. The profile covers tens of thousands of clones, none occurring a single time. Sequencing was performed on peripheral blood mononuclear cells. The source is a person between 18 and 75 years old in good health.

This clone was seen at least ten times. The read is 3 residues too short to cover the CDR3 end, so that end is filled in from the germline J gene. V usage is TRBV10-3 and J usage is TRBJ1-1; D is possibly TRBD1 (5 bases). Per germline, CDR1 ENHRY and CDR2 SYGVKD. Trimming cost V 6 bases and J 1 base, with 12 bases left between them. The CDR3 loop spans 14 amino acids. The covered CDR3 bases are TGTGCCATCAGAGCGGGGGTCGAGAACACTGAA. Protein product: CAIRAGVENTE. The complete CDR3 reads CAIRAGVENTEAFF.

The sample holds many counts of this clone. The read is 3 residues too short to cover the CDR3 end, so that end is filled in from the germline J gene. This sequence joins TRBV20-1 and TRBJ2-7; TRBD1 agrees at 7 bases. Germline lookup yields CDR1 DFQATT and CDR2 SNEGSKA (reference sequence). The CDR3 length is 14 residues. V lost 3 bases, J lost 5 bases, and 10 bases stayed unmatched. The CDR3: CSASLRQGRNEQYF. Partial CDR3 DNA: TGCAGTGCTAGTCTCCGACAGGGACGCAACGAG.

In this sample, this clone turned up many times. Incomplete CDR3 DNA: TGCAGTGTCGAGAGGACAGGGAGGCCCTACGAG. It is translated as CSVERTGRPYE. The entire CDR3 sequence reads CSVERTGRPYEQYF. The chain employs TRBV20-1 and TRBJ2-7; 8 nucleotides match TRBD1. Read data end 3 residues before the CDR3 end; the end is taken from the germline J gene. V trimming: 7 bases; J trimming: 2 bases; junction bases outside the gene matches: 10. Germline-derived CDR1 and CDR2 are DFQATT and SNEGSKA (reference sequence). The CDR3 spans 14 residues.

The table lists this clone with many counts. Read data end 3 residues before the CDR3 end; the end is taken from the germline J gene. J is TRBJ1-5 and V is TRBV7-3; TRBD1 is a possible D gene (5 bases). The length of the CDR3 is 14 residues. Germline CDR1 and CDR2: SGHTA and FQGTGA. V lost 5 bases, J lost 7 bases, and 15 bases lay in between. CDR3 sequence reads: CASSPGGEGQPQHF. The sequenced part of the CDR3 DNA is TGTGCCAGCAGCCCTGGAGGAGAGGGGCAGCCC.

This clone was seen many times. Read data end 3 residues before the CDR3 end; the end is taken from the germline J gene. V and J are TRBV6-2 or TRBV6-3 and TRBJ2-2, with TRBD1 matching over 8 bases. The CDR3 extends over 16 amino acids. V gave up 2 bases and J gave up 1 base; unmatched junction bases: 3. In germline, CDR1 is MNHEY, CDR2 SVGEGT. Here the CDR3 reads CASSYETGENTGELFF. The part of the CDR3 DNA that was read is TGTGCCAGCAGTTACGAGACAGGGGAGAACACCGGGGAG.

The table lists this clone with many counts. The sequence runs out 3 residues before the end of the CDR3; the remainder is reconstructed from the germline J gene. This chain uses TRBV9 with TRBJ2-3, with TRBD2 matching over 7 bases. CDR1 and CDR2 from the germline V gene are SGDLS and YYNGEE. V gave up 3 bases and J gave up 3 bases; unmatched junction bases: 7. The CDR3 is made up of 15 amino acids. This chain's CDR3 is CASSDRLGGTDTQYF. CDR3 DNA, as far as it was read: TGTGCCAGCAGCGATCGGCTGGGGGGGACAGATACG.

This clone appeared many times. The sequenced fragment ends 3 residues before the CDR3 boundary, so the rest is inferred from the germline J gene. The chain recombines TRBV30 with TRBJ1-5; D call uncertain. V dropped 2 bases and J dropped 3 bases, with 14 bases sitting between them. From germline, CDR1 is GTSNPN and CDR2 SVGIG (reference sequence). The CDR3 is 15 amino acids. CDR3 DNA, as far as it was read: TGTGCCTGGAGTAGGCCCACGCATCCCAATCAGCCC. Its translation: CAWSRPTHPNQP. The entire CDR3 protein is CAWSRPTHPNQPQHF.

The table lists this clone with many counts. The sequenced fragment ends 3 residues before the CDR3 boundary, so the rest is inferred from the germline J gene. V and J are TRBV7-9 and TRBJ2-3; no clear D. V lost 7 bases, J lost 3 bases, and 5 bases lay in between. The CDR3 covers 11 residues. Per germline, CDR1 SEHNR and CDR2 FQNEAQ (reference sequence). Here the CDR3 reads CASTVTDTQYF. The covered CDR3 bases are TGTGCCAGCACAGTGACAGATACG.

This clone has ten or more counts. CDR3 region: CASSRLRDRNEKLFF. The DNA read from the CDR3 is TGTGCCAGCAGCCGACTCAGGGATCGGAATGAAAAA. The V gene is TRBV12-3 or TRBV12-4, the J gene TRBJ1-4; perhaps TRBD1 as D (5 bases). The read finishes 3 residues shy of the CDR3 end, and the germline J gene is used to complete it. Between the trimmed V and J ends, which lost 6 bases and 5 bases, there was a span of 16 bases. This CDR3 is built from 15 residues.

In this sample, this clone turned up many times. The read terminates 3 residues ahead of where the CDR3 ends, so the germline J gene completes it. The chain uses TRBV19 and TRBJ1-1; D unresolved. The CDR3 loop spans 12 amino acids. V lost 10 bases, J lost 1 base, and 10 bases lay in between. Germline CDR1 reads LNHDA; CDR2 reads SQIVND (reference sequence). CDR3 bases read: TGTGCCACCCGAGCGGGGAACACTGAA. Residues: CATRAGNTE. The entire CDR3 is CATRAGNTEAFF.

This clone has at least ten counts. The observed sequence ends 3 residues before the CDR3 terminus, with the missing tail filled in from the germline J gene. The chain joins TRBV19 to TRBJ1-2, with 8 bases lining up with TRBD1. J lost 4 bases, V lost 3 bases, and 13 bases had no gene match. CDR1 is LNHDA, CDR2 SQIVND, per germline (reference sequence). The length of the CDR3 is 17 residues. CDR3 DNA (partial): TGTGCCAGTAGTATTTCCGGGACAGGAATGAGAGGCTATGGC. This encodes CASSISGTGMRGYG. Given in full, the CDR3 is CASSISGTGMRGYGYTF.

This clone was counted many times. The CDR3 is cut off 3 residues early in the read; its end comes from the germline J gene. The chain couples TRBV11-2 to TRBJ2-7; 9 bases align to TRBD2. CDR1 and CDR2 from the germline V gene are SGHAT and FQNNGV. The CDR3 has 15 amino acids. V trimming: 8 bases; J trimming: 4 bases; junction bases outside the gene matches: 12. The CDR3 sequence is CASRTTAGGPYEQYF. Partial CDR3 DNA: TGTGCCAGCCGAACGACGGCGGGAGGGCCGTACGAG.

This clone was observed many times. The observed sequence ends 3 residues before the CDR3 terminus, with the missing tail filled in from the germline J gene. V is TRBV14 and J is TRBJ1-4, with D tentatively TRBD1 (5 bases). V lost 1 base, J lost 8 bases, and 8 bases lay in between. This CDR3 has 13 residues. Germline V CDR1 and CDR2: SGHDN, FVKESK. The CDR3 DNA, read in part, is TGTGCCAGCAGCCAAGGCTCAGGGGAAAAA. It specifies CASSQGSGEK. The entire CDR3 is CASSQGSGEKLFF.

The table lists this clone with many counts. The sequenced fragment ends 3 residues before the CDR3 boundary, so the rest is inferred from the germline J gene. This chain links TRBV28 with TRBJ2-1; no clear D gene. The germline V gene has CDR1 MDHEN and CDR2 SYDVKM. V was trimmed by 7 bases and J by 2 bases, leaving 6 bases between them. The CDR3 has 12 residues. Partial CDR3 DNA: TGTGCCAGCAAAACAGCCTACAATGAG. Protein product: CASKTAYNE. The CDR3 reads in full as CASKTAYNEQFF.

There are many counts of this clone. The CDR3 end lies 3 residues beyond the end of the read and is filled in from the germline J gene. The genes are TRBV14 and TRBJ2-1; TRBD2 aligns across 9 bases. Germline CDR1 is SGHDN and CDR2 is FVKESK. The trim removed 3 bases at V and 5 bases at J, leaving 5 bases unmatched. CDR3 size: 15 residues. CDR3 bases read: TGTGCCAGCAGCCATCCGGGACTAGCCCACAATGAG. Translated, it gives CASSHPGLAHNE. The whole CDR3 sequence reads CASSHPGLAHNEQFF.

This clone appeared many times. The read terminates 3 residues ahead of where the CDR3 ends, so the germline J gene completes it. The chain uses TRBV19 and TRBJ2-1; D is possibly TRBD2 (6 bases). Trimming left V 4 bases short and J 1 base short, with 11 bases between. Germline loops: CDR1 LNHDA, CDR2 SQIVND (reference sequence). The CDR3 spans 15 residues. The CDR3: CASSTGLTSYNEQFF. The part of the CDR3 DNA that was read is TGTGCCAGTAGTACGGGACTGACGTCCTACAATGAG.

This clone was counted many times. The CDR3 extends 3 residues past the end of the read, so its final part is completed from the germline J gene. V is TRBV6-1 and J is TRBJ2-1, with 7 bases matching TRBD1. The V segment lost 0 bases and the J segment 3 bases; nucleotides outside the gene matches: 2. This CDR3 has 15 amino acids. The V gene's germline CDR1 is MNHNS and CDR2 SASEGT. Incomplete CDR3 DNA: TGTGCCAGCAGTGAAGCCCGACAGGGCTACAATGAG. Protein product: CASSEARQGYNE. The full CDR3 is CASSEARQGYNEQFF.